Presented here are 27 T cell receptor beta chains from one specimen sequenced in a study of cytomegalovirus exposure and HLA in healthy donors. Use of 60 Vbeta and 13 Jbeta primers characterized the PCR. The repertoire was sequenced with immunoSEQ multiplex PCR; TCRdb's copy has only in-frame clones and lacks some. The table includes about 180,000 clones, about four fifths detected once. Sequencing was carried out using PBMCs. Receptors were obtained from a woman in her forties or fifties in good health and CMV-seropositive.

The CDR3 spells CASSPQAQLYEQYF. Here the CDR3 DNA reads TGTGCCAGCAGCCCCCAGGCTCAGTTGTACGAGCAGTACTTC. The chain uses TRBV9 and TRBJ2-7; D call uncertain. Germline-derived CDR1 and CDR2 are SGDLS and YYNGEE. The CDR3 loop spans 14 amino acids. Deletions cut 4 bases from V and 4 bases from J, with 15 bases between.

The J gene is TRBJ2-3, the V gene TRBV10-3, with no clear D. V was pared by 4 bases and J by 5 bases, with 4 bases between. The germline CDR1 and CDR2 sequences are ENHRY and SYGVKD. The CDR3 runs to 11 residues. The CDR3 loop is CAISAGDTQYF. CDR3 DNA: TGTGCCATCAGTGCGGGAGATACGCAGTATTTT.

V is TRBV9 and J is TRBJ2-5; 14 bases map to TRBD2. The junction had 14 bases not matched to a gene; V was cut back by 2 bases and J by 2 bases. The germline V gene encodes CDR1 SGDLS and CDR2 YYNGEE. CDR3 length: 20 amino acids. In DNA form, the CDR3 reads TGTGCCAGCAGCGTCTACCCGACTAGCGGGGGGGCCCTCGGGCAAGAGACCCAGTACTTC. Protein product: CASSVYPTSGGALGQETQYF.

V usage is TRBV18 and J usage is TRBJ2-1, with TRBD1 as a possible D gene (5 bases). The germline CDR1 and CDR2 sequences are KGHSH and LQKENI. The CDR3 has 14 amino acids. V was cut by 2 bases and J by 6 bases, with 11 bases left in between. The CDR3 DNA reads as TGTGCCAGCTCACCAACCCAGGGTACCAATGAGCAGTTCTTC. Residues: CASSPTQGTNEQFF.

The gene calls are TRBV4-1 and TRBJ1-2, with 8 bases identical to TRBD1. CDR1 MGHRA and CDR2 YSYEKL come from the germline V gene. CDR3 size: 16 residues. V trimming: 2 bases; J trimming: 5 bases; junction bases outside the gene matches: 10. CDR3 loop: CASSQRDRGPPYGYTF. CDR3 DNA sequence: TGCGCCAGCAGCCAACGAGACAGGGGCCCCCCATATGGCTACACCTTC.

CDR3 nucleotide sequence: TGTGCCAGCAGCCCCCAAGGAATGGGGGCTGGAGGCTACACCTTC. Its protein is CASSPQGMGAGGYTF. The chain uses TRBV6-4 and TRBJ1-2; weak D call: TRBD1 (6 bases). The CDR3 totals 15 residues. The germline V and J ends were trimmed by 6 bases and 8 bases, with 22 bases remaining between them. Germline V gene lookup returns CDR1 MRHNA and CDR2 SNTAGT.

This clone was seen more than once but under ten times. V is TRBV28 and J is TRBJ2-7; TRBD1 matches 7 bases. CDR1 is MDHEN and CDR2 is SYDVKM in the germline V gene. This CDR3 has 15 amino acids. With V trimmed by 7 bases and J by 7 bases, 16 bases remained unmatched. This CDR3 is CASTGTGQPSWEQYF. CDR3 nucleotide sequence: TGTGCCAGCACAGGCACGGGACAGCCGTCTTGGGAGCAGTACTTC.

This rearrangement joins TRBV7-9 to TRBJ2-3; D uncertain. Trimming pared 1 base from V and 1 base from J, leaving 6 bases between. The CDR3 is 14 amino acids. CDR1 and CDR2 (germline): SEHNR, FQNEAQ (reference sequence). This chain's CDR3 is CASSLGSGTDTQYF. For the CDR3, the DNA is TGTGCCAGCAGCTTAGGCTCGGGCACAGATACGCAGTATTTT. The entire variable domain, with the rest obtained from reference TRBV7-9 and TRBJ2-3, is as follows: DTGVSQNPRHKITKRGQNVTFRCDPISEHNRLYWYRQTLGQGPEFLTYFQNEAQLEKSRLLSDRFSAERPKGSFSTLEIQRTEQGDSAMYLCASSLGSGTDTQYFGPGTRLTVL.

The V call is TRBV29-1, the J call TRBJ1-3, with TRBD1 as a possible D gene (5 bases). The CDR3 is 14 residues long. Trimming pared 5 bases from V and 3 bases from J, leaving 14 bases between. Germline V gene sequence: CDR1 SQVTM, CDR2 ANQGSEA. The CDR3 DNA reads TGCAGCGTTTCCGGCAGGGCCGGTGGAAACACCATATATTTT. Its translation: CSVSGRAGGNTIYF.

This clone appeared a few times. V gene TRBV19 combines with J gene TRBJ2-1, with 7 bases fitting TRBD1. The CDR3 spans 14 residues. CDR1 is LNHDA, CDR2 SQIVND, per germline (reference sequence). After removal of 6 bases from V and 4 bases from J, the junction contained 6 bases not matched to a gene. CDR3 DNA: TGTGCCAGTAGGCCGGGACAGACGTACAATGAGCAGTTCTTC. It is translated as CASRPGQTYNEQFF.

This chain links TRBV6-5 with TRBJ1-2, with a tentative D call TRBD1 (6 bases). Germline values: CDR1 MNHEY, CDR2 SVGAGI. With 1 base removed from V and 9 bases from J, the gap between germline ends came to 18 bases. This CDR3 has 15 residues. The CDR3 DNA reads as TGTGCCAGCAGTTACTTCGGACAGATAGCGGGTAGCTACACCTTC. This codes for CASSYFGQIAGSYTF.

This clone occurred once. The chain joins TRBV28 to TRBJ2-3; the D gene is possibly TRBD2 (5 bases). Trimming pared 5 bases from V and 5 bases from J, leaving 14 bases between. Germline loops: CDR1 MDHEN, CDR2 SYDVKM. The CDR3 has 14 residues. The CDR3, as DNA: TGTGCCAGCAGTATCATGCGAGGGCGAGATACGCAGTATTTT. Translation: CASSIMRGRDTQYF. The full variable domain, its missing parts supplied by reference TRBV28 and TRBJ2-3, is DVKVTQSSRYLVKRTGEKVFLECVQDMDHENMFWYRQDPGLGLRLIYFSYDVKMKEKGDIPEGYSVSREKKERFSLILESASTNQTSMYLCASSIMRGRDTQYFGPGTRLTVL.

V and J are TRBV11-2 and TRBJ1-4; D is unclear. This CDR3 contains 14 residues. Germline CDR1 SGHAT, CDR2 FQNNGV. The V end was cut by 5 bases, the J end by 3 bases, with 10 bases between. The CDR3 nucleotides read TGTGCCAGCAGCCCACCGAGTTCTAATGAAAAACTGTTTTTT. It is translated as CASSPPSSNEKLFF.

The V call is TRBV19, the J call TRBJ1-1, with 8 bases that match TRBD1. Germline V CDR1 and CDR2: LNHDA, SQIVND (reference sequence). The CDR3 consists of 12 residues. V was clipped by 1 base and J by 11 bases; unmatched bases: 3. CDR3 residues: CASSIGTGRAFF. CDR3 DNA: TGTGCCAGTAGTATAGGGACAGGGCGTGCTTTCTTT.

CDR3 protein: CASSQRTGQFPPYEQYF. The CDR3 nucleotides read TGCGCCAGCAGCCAGCGGACAGGGCAGTTCCCTCCCTACGAGCAGTACTTC. The V and J genes are TRBV4-3 and TRBJ2-7; the match to TRBD1 covers 8 bases. V shed 3 bases and J 2 bases; nucleotides not matched to a gene: 12. CDR3 length equals 17 residues. Germline V lookup: CDR1 LGHNA, CDR2 YSLEER.

This chain connects TRBV27 to TRBJ1-6, with 9 bases identical to TRBD1. The CDR3 runs to 17 residues. The germline CDR1 and CDR2 sequences are MNHEY and SMNVEV (reference sequence). V trimming: 3 bases; J trimming: 0 bases; junction bases outside the gene matches: 3. The CDR3 bases are TGTGCCAGCAGTTTGGACAGGGGAGCCTCCTATAATTCACCCCTCCACTTT. Its translation is CASSLDRGASYNSPLHF.

V gene TRBV6-4 combines with J gene TRBJ1-2, with a tentative D call TRBD1 (6 bases). This CDR3 region has 13 residues. V lost 4 bases to trimming and J lost 8 bases, with 14 bases between them. The germline CDR1 and CDR2 sequences are MRHNA and SNTAGT. The CDR3 DNA reads as TGTGCCAGCAGTGTAGCGGGGGGCGACGGCTACACCTTC. It is translated as CASSVAGGDGYTF.

The V gene is TRBV7-9, the J gene TRBJ2-1; D is unresolved. From germline, CDR1 is SEHNR and CDR2 FQNEAQ (reference sequence). The V and J ends lost 5 bases and 9 bases respectively, with 17 bases between them. The CDR3 contains 14 residues. The CDR3 here is CASSVEVTATEQFF. The CDR3 DNA follows: TGTGCCAGCAGCGTCGAGGTTACCGCTACTGAGCAGTTCTTC.

This chain uses TRBV28 with TRBJ1-1; the match to TRBD1 covers 11 bases. CDR1 is MDHEN, CDR2 SYDVKM, per germline. The V gene end was trimmed by 1 base and the J gene end by 1 base; junction bases not matched to a gene: 11. CDR3 length: 19 amino acids. The CDR3 region has the DNA TGTGCCAGCAGTTTATTCCGAGGACAGGGGGCAAGGGGGAACACTGAAGCTTTCTTT. It encodes CASSLFRGQGARGNTEAFF.

This sequence joins TRBV5-4 and TRBJ2-3, with TRBD2 matching over 9 bases. Germline loops: CDR1 SGHNT, CDR2 YYREEE (reference sequence). The CDR3 sequence is 14 residues long. The ends lost 4 bases at V and 2 bases at J; junction bases unmatched: 2. The DNA for the CDR3 is TGTGCCAGCAGCCGGGGACTAGCCACAGATACGCAGTATTTT. Its translation: CASSRGLATDTQYF.

The chain couples TRBV28 to TRBJ1-6; 7 bases map to TRBD1. Trimming took 6 bases from V and 10 from J; bases not matched to a gene: 6. The germline gives CDR1 MDHEN, CDR2 SYDVKM. This CDR3 contains 13 residues. CDR3 protein: CASRRTGESPLHF. The DNA of the CDR3 is TGTGCCAGCAGACGTACAGGGGAGTCACCCCTCCACTTT.

In regard to this clone: In the same sample, other DNA sequences code for this CDR3. In DNA, the CDR3 is TGTGCCAGTAGCCACAGGGGGACTAACTATGGCTACACCTTC. Its protein product is CASSHRGTNYGYTF. The J gene is TRBJ1-2, the V gene TRBV7-8, with 8 bases fitting TRBD1. This CDR3 region has 14 residues. V shed 9 bases and J 0 bases; nucleotides not matched to a gene: 6. Germline values: CDR1 SGHVS, CDR2 FQNEAQ.

This chain uses TRBV7-2 with TRBJ2-1, with D possibly being TRBD1 (6 bases). CDR3 length: 13 residues. V lost 6 bases to trimming and J lost 8 bases, with 14 bases between them. CDR1 and CDR2 from the germline V gene are SGHTA and FQGNSA. The CDR3 protein is CASRRQEDHEQFF. The CDR3 DNA reads TGTGCCAGCAGACGACAGGAGGATCATGAGCAGTTCTTC.

This clone has only a few counts. The chain is built from TRBV19 and TRBJ2-5, with 9 bases matching TRBD2. V shed 3 bases and J 7 bases; nucleotides not matched to a gene: 3. The CDR3 consists of 13 residues. CDR1 and CDR2 (germline): LNHDA, SQIVND (reference sequence). The CDR3 loop is CASSIAGGPTQYF. CDR3 in DNA: TGTGCCAGTAGTATCGCGGGGGGGCCGACCCAGTACTTC.

The chain uses TRBV7-9 and TRBJ1-1, with D perhaps matching TRBD1 (6 bases). The CDR3 covers 12 residues. From germline, CDR1 is SEHNR and CDR2 FQNEAQ (reference sequence). The V end lost 5 bases, the J end lost 7 bases, and 11 bases lay between the germline ends. DNA of the CDR3: TGTGCCAGCAGCCGGACAGCTTATGAAGCTTTCTTT. Translation gives CASSRTAYEAFF.

This clone was seen a few times. This chain joins TRBV6-1 and TRBJ2-3; D is uncertain. Trimming shortened V by 3 bases and J by 5 bases, and 9 bases separated the two germline ends. CDR3 size: 13 residues. The germline V gene has CDR1 MNHNS and CDR2 SASEGT. This chain's CDR3 is CASSDSSQDTQYF. CDR3 nucleotides: TGTGCCAGCAGTGATAGCTCTCAAGATACGCAGTATTTT.

This chain uses TRBV14 with TRBJ2-1; TRBD2 matches at 10 bases. The ends lost 4 bases at V and 1 base at J; junction bases unmatched: 1. The CDR3 loop spans 15 amino acids. Germline CDR1 reads SGHDN; CDR2 reads FVKESK. CDR3 nucleotides: TGTGCCAGCAGCCTTAGCGGGGGGTCCTACAATGAGCAGTTCTTC. It codes for CASSLSGGSYNEQFF.